The sequence of this T cell receptor beta chain was determined in a study of blood T cell repertoires in COVID-19. Study-wide background: The United States, Italy and Spain supplied acute and convalescent COVID-19 samples.

The trim removed 3 bases at V and 5 bases at J, leaving 7 bases unmatched. This CDR3 spans 16 amino acids. Germline-derived CDR1 and CDR2 are SGHRS and YFSETQ. Generated by immunoSEQ multiplex PCR, the TCRdb table keeps only in-frame clones and is missing some. This table has tens of thousands of clones, roughly three quarters appearing once. The source of this sequence is a woman of 80 years or more with acute or convalescent COVID-19. The V call is TRBV5-1, the J call TRBJ1-6; 8 bases fit TRBD1. Sequences were obtained from peripheral blood. The CDR3 region has the DNA TGCGCCAGCAGCTGGTCGGGGACAGGCAATAATTCACCCCTCCACTTT. Translation gives CASSWSGTGNNSPLHF.